Listed below are T cell receptor beta chains from one sample, sequenced in a study of T-cell reconstitution after alpha-beta-depleted transplantation in children. One entry per CDR3 protein, called by TCRdb with MiXCR from the PCR reads. The sample records approximately 240,000 distinct CDR3 sequences, 9.7% being singletons. Sample: PBMCs from the stem cell graft donor, taken from the stem cell graft. Receptors were obtained from a human donor who donated a stem cell graft to a child with SCID. CDR3s include the opening cysteine and the closing phenylalanine or tryptophan. The D gene is left open where the match is weak. Not every row has a clone size; where given, it reads once, few, many or a size class.

d_call	j_call	clone_size	v_call	cdr3_aa	cdr3_nt
NA	TRBJ2-1	many	TRBV27	CASSWGDSYNEQFF	TGTGCCAGCAGCTGGGGTGACTCCTACAATGAGCAGTTCTTC
NA	TRBJ1-2	many	TRBV4-1	CASSQGLGAGGYTF	TGCGCCAGCAGCCAAGGATTAGGGGCAGGAGGCTACACCTTC
NA	TRBJ1-6	many	TRBV28	CASSSTLRGSPLHF	TGTGCCAGCAGTTCAACCCTCAGGGGATCACCCCTCCACTTT
NA	TRBJ1-2	many	TRBV5-1	CASSKGTSYGYTF	TGCGCCAGCAGCAAAGGGACAAGCTATGGCTACACCTTC
NA	TRBJ1-1	many	TRBV24-1	CATSIPRHTNTEAFF	TGTGCCACCTCAATTCCCCGACATACGAACACTGAAGCTTTCTTT
TRBD2	TRBJ2-1	few	TRBV18	CASSPPPVWTSERNTGNEQFF	TGTGCCAGCTCACCACCTCCAGTATGGACTAGCGAGAGAAATACAGGGAATGAGCAGTTCTTC
TRBD1	TRBJ2-7	many	TRBV5-6	CASSFLQGAAYEQYF	TGTGCCAGCAGCTTCTTACAGGGGGCGGCCTACGAGCAGTACTTC
TRBD1	TRBJ2-7	NA	TRBV12-3/TRBV12-4	CASSLRTGPNEQYF	TGTGCCAGCAGTCTAAGGACAGGGCCCAACGAGCAGTACTTC
NA	TRBJ1-2	NA	TRBV4-2	CASSQGAGERRYGGYTF	TGTGCCAGCAGCCAGGGGGCCGGCGAACGAAGATATGGTGGCTACACCTTC
TRBD1	TRBJ1-5	many	TRBV6-2/TRBV6-3	CASSYEDRNQPQHF	TGTGCCAGCAGTTACGAGGACAGGAATCAGCCCCAGCATTTT
NA	TRBJ2-1	many	TRBV12-5	CASAQDGPNEQFF	TGTGCTAGTGCTCAGGACGGGCCCAATGAGCAGTTCTTC
NA	TRBJ1-2	many	TRBV5-1	CASSPESGTYGYTF	TGCGCCAGCAGCCCCGAGTCAGGGACATATGGCTACACCTTC
NA	TRBJ1-1	many	TRBV18	CASSLQTGLNTEAFF	TGTGCCAGCTCACTTCAGACAGGATTAAACACTGAAGCTTTCTTT
NA	TRBJ2-3	NA	TRBV20-1	CSARETDTQYF	TGCAGTGCTAGGGAGACAGATACGCAGTATTTT
NA	TRBJ1-1	many	TRBV27	CASSRKPQGNTEAFF	TGTGCCAGCAGTCGAAAACCACAGGGGAACACTGAAGCTTTCTTT
TRBD1	TRBJ1-6	many	TRBV7-6	CASSSLTGGVNSPLHF	TGTGCCAGCAGCTCTTTGACAGGGGGCGTCAATTCACCCCTCCACTTT
NA	TRBJ1-1	NA	TRBV3-1	CASSPPLGRGTIEAFF	TGTGCCAGCAGCCCCCCACTAGGGCGGGGGACGATTGAAGCTTTCTTT
TRBD1	TRBJ1-1	many	TRBV3-1	CASSQGLTQGDTEAFF	TGTGCCAGCAGCCAAGGACTCACACAGGGGGACACTGAAGCTTTCTTT
NA	TRBJ2-7	many	TRBV5-1	CASSFAVASPTEQYF	TGCGCCAGCAGCTTCGCGGTAGCGTCTCCTACGGAGCAGTACTTC
TRBD2	TRBJ2-3	many	TRBV20-1	CSARAVEKRGPTDTQYF	TGCAGTGCTAGAGCTGTCGAGAAGCGGGGGCCCACAGATACGCAGTATTTT
NA	TRBJ2-3	many	TRBV20-1	CSAAPRARPPDTQYF	TGCAGTGCTGCCCCACGGGCTCGCCCGCCAGATACGCAGTATTTT
NA	TRBJ1-1	NA	TRBV11-2	CASSLSPGSNTEAFF	TGTGCCAGCAGCTTAAGTCCAGGATCGAACACTGAAGCTTTCTTT
NA	TRBJ1-2	many	TRBV5-1	CASSFLGGVTNYGYTF	TGCGCCAGCAGCTTCTTGGGGGGAGTAACGAACTATGGCTACACCTTC
TRBD1	TRBJ1-3	few	TRBV7-2	CASSLGGQGISGNTIYF	TGTGCCAGCAGCTTAGGTGGACAGGGGATCTCTGGAAACACCATATATTTT
NA	TRBJ1-2	NA	TRBV20-1	CSARVPGRRNYGYTF	TGCAGTGCTAGAGTCCCGGGACGGAGGAACTATGGCTACACCTTC
TRBD1	TRBJ1-6	many	TRBV7-8	CASSLVLPGQATSPLHF	TGTGCCAGCAGCTTAGTTCTTCCGGGACAGGCGACATCACCCCTCCACTTT
NA	TRBJ1-2	many	TRBV12-3/TRBV12-4	CASRSTGSGRPGKNGGYTF	TGTGCCAGCAGATCGACAGGTTCTGGTAGACCGGGGAAAAACGGTGGCTACACCTTC
NA	TRBJ2-2	many	TRBV19	CASSIGGQRNTGELFF	TGTGCCAGTAGTATCGGCGGACAGAGAAACACCGGGGAGCTGTTTTTT
NA	TRBJ2-1	many	TRBV28	CASSFMATGPGYNEQFF	TGTGCCAGCAGTTTTATGGCAACAGGGCCGGGCTACAATGAGCAGTTCTTC
TRBD2	TRBJ2-1	many	TRBV5-1	CASSVSGGSYNEQFF	TGCGCCAGCAGCGTGAGCGGGGGATCCTACAATGAGCAGTTCTTC
TRBD1	TRBJ2-2	few	TRBV19	CASSPKTGFNTGELFF	TGTGCCAGTAGTCCGAAGACAGGGTTTAACACCGGGGAGCTGTTTTTT
NA	TRBJ2-1	many	TRBV6-1	CASSEKAEGGNEQFF	TGTGCCAGCAGTGAGAAGGCAGAGGGGGGCAATGAGCAGTTCTTC
NA	TRBJ2-1	many	TRBV20-1	CSARWRNSYNEQFF	TGCAGTGCTAGGTGGCGGAACTCCTACAATGAGCAGTTCTTC
NA	TRBJ1-4	many	TRBV3-1	CASSTRKGVEAPTNEKLFF	TGTGCCAGCAGCACCCGAAAGGGGGTAGAAGCCCCAACTAATGAAAAACTGTTTTTT